The present TCR beta chain was sequenced within a study of T cell repertoires in cytomegalovirus infection. Study-level background: Matching HLA type, along with CMV infection, was indicated by public TCR beta signatures.

The germline CDR1 and CDR2 sequences are DFQATT and SNEGSKA (reference sequence). The trim removed 6 bases at V and 4 bases at J, leaving 2 bases unmatched. The CDR3 sequence is 12 residues long. This clonotype showed up many times. Its matching antigen is unknown. Whole-study findings and limits: The ex vivo response showed dominance by HLA-C-restricted CMV-specific TCR beta clonotypes. Frequencies of public TCR beta families were cumulated, and this identified carriers of CMV plus the relevant HLA.

A single record per CDR3 protein comes from TCRdb applying MiXCR to the reads. The table lists about 310,000 distinct CDR3 sequences, about 9.2% of them singletons. The clonotype was recovered from a human donor in good health (CMV status not recorded). Some clones in this sample may be carry-over from other donors' samples. Sequencing was carried out using PBMCs. The chain is built from TRBV20-1 and TRBJ1-2; 10 nucleotides agree with TRBD1. In nucleotides, the CDR3 is TGCAGTGCCAGGACAGGGGGCTATGGCTACACCTTC. Its protein product is CSARTGGYGYTF.